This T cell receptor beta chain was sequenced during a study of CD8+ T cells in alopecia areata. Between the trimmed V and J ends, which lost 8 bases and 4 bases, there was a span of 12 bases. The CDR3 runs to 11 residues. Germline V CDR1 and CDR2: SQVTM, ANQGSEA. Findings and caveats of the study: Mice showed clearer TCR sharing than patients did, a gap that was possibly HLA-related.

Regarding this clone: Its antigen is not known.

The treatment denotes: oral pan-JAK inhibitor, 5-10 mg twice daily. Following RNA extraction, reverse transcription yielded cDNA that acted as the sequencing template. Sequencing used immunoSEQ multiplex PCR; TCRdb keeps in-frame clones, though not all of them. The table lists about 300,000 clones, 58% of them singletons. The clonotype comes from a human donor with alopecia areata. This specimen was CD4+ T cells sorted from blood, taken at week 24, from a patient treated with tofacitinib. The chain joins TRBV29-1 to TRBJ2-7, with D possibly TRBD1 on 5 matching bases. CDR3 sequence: CSFRQGYEQYF. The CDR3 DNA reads TGCAGCTTCCGCCAGGGTTACGAGCAGTACTTC.